This T cell receptor (beta chain) was observed in a study of CD8 T cells in Susac syndrome. CDR1 is SGHVS, CDR2 FNYEAQ, per germline. V was clipped by 5 bases and J by 1 base, with 17 bases between them. The CDR3 is made up of 16 amino acids. An amount of RNA that ranged from roughly 0.45 to 1 ug was reverse transcribed with random hexamers. TCR beta CDR3 was amplified by immunoSEQ multiplex PCR. This amplification extended across 54 Vbeta and 13 Jbeta segments. TCRdb processed the immunoSEQ multiplex PCR reads anew with MiXCR; each CDR3 protein has one entry. The sample includes hundreds of thousands of distinct CDR3 sequences, 85% of them seen just once. TEMRA cells were FACS-enriched and CD8+ and CD4+ T cells negatively isolated.

Sequencing input: CD8+ T cells from PBMCs. V is TRBV7-6 and J is TRBJ1-1; D possibly corresponds to TRBD1 (5 bases). The TCR sequence derives from a human donor with multiple sclerosis. DNA of the CDR3: TGTGCCAGCAGCCTTACGAGGGCGGGGGGGAACACTGAAGCTTTCTTT. It is translated as CASSLTRAGGNTEAFF. The full variable domain, rest sourced from reference TRBV7-6 and TRBJ1-1, is GAGVSQSPRYKVTKRGQDVALRCDPISGHVSLYWYRQALGQGPEFLTYFNYEAQQDKSGLPNDRFSAERPEGSISTLTIQRTEQRDSAMYRCASSLTRAGGNTEAFFGQGTRLTVV.